This TCR beta chain was found in a study of shared clonotypes between healthy human individuals. This clone was picked up a small number of times. Every subset's genomic DNA went evenly onto several immunoSEQ plates. TCRdb's table, derived via immunoSEQ multiplex PCR, lists solely in-frame clones and lacks some. The table has over 400,000 clones, about 78% seen once. The ends lost 3 bases at V and 2 bases at J; junction bases unmatched: 6. Germline V gene lookup returns CDR1 MGHDK and CDR2 SYGVNS. The CDR3 is made up of 15 amino acids. This receptor was taken from a woman between 35 and 50 years old in good health. Some clones in this sample may be carry-over from other donors' samples. The rearrangement uses TRBV25-1 and TRBJ1-2, with TRBD1 matching 7 bases. The sample taken for sequencing was PBMCs. The CDR3 protein is CASSDRSQGNYGYTF. The CDR3 coding sequence is TGTGCCAGCAGTGATCGATCACAGGGGAACTATGGCTACACCTTC.